This T cell receptor beta chain stems from a study of blood T cells in healthy people across ages. The CDR3 runs to 15 residues. The junction had 8 bases not matched to a gene; V was cut back by 5 bases and J by 4 bases. Germline V gives CDR1 MNHNY, CDR2 SVGAGI (reference sequence). A remark on this clonotype: What it recognizes is unknown.

Then a second PCR, running about 6 to 12 cycles, was carried out with a sample-barcoded 5' primer and a J-beta primer mix. A template-switch adaptor with 12 random nucleotides tagged each cDNA molecule. MiXCR was run by TCRdb on the 5' RACE reads, yielding one entry per CDR3 protein. Counted here are 1.5 million to 2 million distinct CDR3 sequences, less than 50% occurring once; the ten biggest clones make up over 2%. Individuals who donated were healthy Caucasians from Russia aged roughly 6 to 90. Whole-study results and caveats: Strongly correlated with naive T cell percentage was TCR beta diversity.

This chain links TRBV6-6 with TRBJ1-5, with TRBD1 matching over 7 bases. Sequenced input: blood. This receptor was taken from a woman aged 40 to 50 in good health. The CDR3 DNA follows: TGTGCCAGCAGTCGCCGGGACAGTACGAATCAGCCCCAGCATTTT. Its translation is CASSRRDSTNQPQHF.